This T cell receptor (beta chain) emerged from a study of PD-1 blockade in classical Hodgkin lymphoma. Study observations and caveats: The study reported lower baseline TCR diversity in newly diagnosed patients than in healthy donors. It was CD4+ TCR diversity, not CD8+, that rose significantly by C4D1.

As regards this clone: Antigen unknown.

Trimming removed 0 bases at V and 9 bases at J, with 27 bases between. Germline loops: CDR1 LGHNA, CDR2 YSLEER. CDR3 length: 18 residues. Every patient was affected by relapse after autologous stem cell transplantation, while exposure to brentuximab vedotin was not uniform. Generated by immunoSEQ multiplex PCR, the TCRdb table keeps only in-frame clones and is missing some. The sample has roughly 32,000 clones, roughly 82% seen once. The sequencing here drew on peripheral blood mononuclear cells (PBMCs), taken at baseline. The TCR sequence derives from a human donor with classical Hodgkin lymphoma. The J gene is TRBJ2-7, the V gene TRBV4-3; D is perhaps TRBD1 (6 bases). CDR3 region: CASSQDLKKGTSRVGQYF. Written as DNA, the CDR3 is TGCGCCAGCAGCCAAGATCTTAAGAAGGGGACATCCCGGGTGGGGCAGTACTTC.